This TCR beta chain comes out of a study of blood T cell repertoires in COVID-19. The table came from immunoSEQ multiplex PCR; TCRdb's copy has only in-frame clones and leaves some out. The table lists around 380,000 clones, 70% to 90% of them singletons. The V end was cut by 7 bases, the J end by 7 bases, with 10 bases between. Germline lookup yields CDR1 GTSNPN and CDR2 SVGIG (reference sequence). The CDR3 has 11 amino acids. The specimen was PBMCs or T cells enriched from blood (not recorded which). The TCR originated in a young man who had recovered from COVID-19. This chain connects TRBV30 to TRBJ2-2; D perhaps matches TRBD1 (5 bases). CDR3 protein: CALRGYGELFF. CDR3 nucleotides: TGTGCCTTAAGGGGTTACGGGGAGCTGTTTTTT.